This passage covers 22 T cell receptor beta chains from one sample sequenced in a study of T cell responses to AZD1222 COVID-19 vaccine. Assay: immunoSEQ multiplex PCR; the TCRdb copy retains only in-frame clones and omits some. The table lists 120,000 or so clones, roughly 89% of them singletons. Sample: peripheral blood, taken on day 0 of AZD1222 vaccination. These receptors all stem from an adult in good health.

CDR3: CASSSGQVWNTEAFF. The DNA of the CDR3 is TGTGCCAGCAGCTCCGGACAGGTTTGGAACACTGAAGCTTTCTTT. The chain joins TRBV7-6 to TRBJ1-1; 7 nucleotides match TRBD1. Unmatched junction bases numbered 6, after V lost 4 bases and J lost 1 base. The CDR3 spans 15 residues. Germline V gene data show CDR1 as SGHVS and CDR2 as FNYEAQ. The entire variable domain, with the rest obtained from reference TRBV7-6 and TRBJ1-1, is as follows: GAGVSQSPRYKVTKRGQDVALRCDPISGHVSLYWYRQALGQGPEFLTYFNYEAQQDKSGLPNDRFSAERPEGSISTLTIQRTEQRDSAMYRCASSSGQVWNTEAFFGQGTRLTVV.

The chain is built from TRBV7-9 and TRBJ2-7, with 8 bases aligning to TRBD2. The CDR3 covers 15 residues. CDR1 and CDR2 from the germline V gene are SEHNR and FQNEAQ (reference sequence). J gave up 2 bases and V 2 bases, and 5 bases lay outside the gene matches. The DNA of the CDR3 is TGTGCCAGCAGCTTACTTGGTAGCGGGGCCTACGAGCAGTACTTC. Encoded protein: CASSLLGSGAYEQYF.

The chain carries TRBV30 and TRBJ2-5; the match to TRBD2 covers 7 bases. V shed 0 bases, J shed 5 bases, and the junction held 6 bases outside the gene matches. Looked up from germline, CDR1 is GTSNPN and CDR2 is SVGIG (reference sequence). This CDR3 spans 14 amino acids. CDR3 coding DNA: TGTGCCTGGAGTGTAGGCGGGGGACGGGAGACCCAGTACTTC. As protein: CAWSVGGGRETQYF.

CDR3 DNA: TGTGCCACCAAAGAGAACACTGAAGCTTTCTTT. This encodes CATKENTEAFF. V gene TRBV25-1 combines with J gene TRBJ1-1, with D unresolved. V lost 10 bases and J 1 base, leaving 7 bases between the germline ends. Germline V gives CDR1 MGHDK, CDR2 SYGVNS. The CDR3 runs 11 residues. Full variable domain (missing parts from reference TRBV25-1 and TRBJ1-1): EADIYQTPRYLVIGTGKKITLECSQTMGHDKMYWYQQDPGMELHLIHYSYGVNSTEKGDLSSESTVSRIRTEHFPLTLESARPSHTSQYLCATKENTEAFFGQGTRLTVV.

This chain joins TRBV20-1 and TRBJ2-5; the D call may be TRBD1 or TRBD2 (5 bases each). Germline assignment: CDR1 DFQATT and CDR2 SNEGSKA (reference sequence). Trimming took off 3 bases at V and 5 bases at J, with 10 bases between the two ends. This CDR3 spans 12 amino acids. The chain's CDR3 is CSASGGPETQYF. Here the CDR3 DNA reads TGCAGTGCTAGTGGGGGTCCGGAGACCCAGTACTTC.

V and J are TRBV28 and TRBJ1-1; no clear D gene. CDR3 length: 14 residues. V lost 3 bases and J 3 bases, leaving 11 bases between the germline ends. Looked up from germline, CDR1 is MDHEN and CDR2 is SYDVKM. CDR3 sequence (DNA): TGTGCCAGCAGTTTTCGTGGCAGAGACACTGAAGCTTTCTTT. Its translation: CASSFRGRDTEAFF.

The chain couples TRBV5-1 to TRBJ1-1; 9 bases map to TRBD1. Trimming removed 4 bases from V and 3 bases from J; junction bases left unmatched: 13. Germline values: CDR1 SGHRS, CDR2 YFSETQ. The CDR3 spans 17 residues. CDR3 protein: CASSHRGRQIGDTEAFF. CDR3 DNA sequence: TGCGCCAGCAGCCACAGGGGGCGTCAGATCGGGGACACTGAAGCTTTCTTT.

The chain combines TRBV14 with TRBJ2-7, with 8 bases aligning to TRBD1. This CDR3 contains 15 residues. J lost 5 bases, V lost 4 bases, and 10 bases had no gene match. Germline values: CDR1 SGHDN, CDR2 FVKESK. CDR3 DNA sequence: TGTGCCAGCAGCCGCGGACAGGGCGCCGGCCACGAGCAGTACTTC. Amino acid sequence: CASSRGQGAGHEQYF.

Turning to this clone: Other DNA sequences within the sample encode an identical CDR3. The CDR3 DNA follows: TGTGCCAGCAGCCAACTCGGTCCCTACGAGCAGTACTTC. Its translation: CASSQLGPYEQYF. The V and J genes are TRBV3-1 (or the pseudogene TRBV3-2) and TRBJ2-7; no firm D call. V was cut by 2 bases and J by 2 bases, with 7 bases left in between. The CDR3 extends over 13 amino acids. Germline CDR1 and CDR2: LGHDT and YNNKEL (reference sequence).

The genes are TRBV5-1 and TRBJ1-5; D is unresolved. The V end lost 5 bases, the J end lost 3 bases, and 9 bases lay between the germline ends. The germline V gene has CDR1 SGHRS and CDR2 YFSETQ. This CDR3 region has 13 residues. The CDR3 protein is CASSSGDNQPQHF. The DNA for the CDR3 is TGCGCCAGCAGTTCGGGCGACAATCAGCCCCAGCATTTT.

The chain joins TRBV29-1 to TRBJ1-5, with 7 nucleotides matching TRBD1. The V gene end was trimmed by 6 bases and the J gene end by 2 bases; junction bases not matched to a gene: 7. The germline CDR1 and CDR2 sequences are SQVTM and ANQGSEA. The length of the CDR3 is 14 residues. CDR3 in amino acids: CSVLTGSRNQPQHF. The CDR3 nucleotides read TGCAGCGTCCTGACAGGGTCGCGCAATCAGCCCCAGCATTTT.

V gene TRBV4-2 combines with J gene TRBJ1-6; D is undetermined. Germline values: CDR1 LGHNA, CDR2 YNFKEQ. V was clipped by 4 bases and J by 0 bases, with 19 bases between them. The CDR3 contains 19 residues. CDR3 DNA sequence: TGTGCCAGCAGCCCCGAATTCCCCATTGGGAGCTCCTATAATTCACCCCTCCACTTT. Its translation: CASSPEFPIGSSYNSPLHF.

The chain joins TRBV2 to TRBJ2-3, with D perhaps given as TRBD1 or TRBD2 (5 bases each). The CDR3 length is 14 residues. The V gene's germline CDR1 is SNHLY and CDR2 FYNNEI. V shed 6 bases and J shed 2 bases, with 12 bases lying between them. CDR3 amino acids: CASSPGPSTDTQYF. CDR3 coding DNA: TGTGCCAGCAGCCCGGGGCCTTCCACAGATACGCAGTATTTT.

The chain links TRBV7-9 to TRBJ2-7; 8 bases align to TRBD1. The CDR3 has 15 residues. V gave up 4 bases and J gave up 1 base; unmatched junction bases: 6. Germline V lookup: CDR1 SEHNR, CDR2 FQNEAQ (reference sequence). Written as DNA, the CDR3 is TGTGCCAGCAGCTCTATAGACAGGGGTTCCTACGAGCAGTACTTC. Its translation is CASSSIDRGSYEQYF.

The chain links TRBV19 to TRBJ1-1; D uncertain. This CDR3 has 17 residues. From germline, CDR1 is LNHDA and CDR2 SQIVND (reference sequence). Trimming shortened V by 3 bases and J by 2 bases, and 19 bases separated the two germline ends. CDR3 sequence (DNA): TGTGCCAGTAGTATTTTTTTTCGTTCGGGGTTAAACACTGAAGCTTTCTTT. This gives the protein CASSIFFRSGLNTEAFF.

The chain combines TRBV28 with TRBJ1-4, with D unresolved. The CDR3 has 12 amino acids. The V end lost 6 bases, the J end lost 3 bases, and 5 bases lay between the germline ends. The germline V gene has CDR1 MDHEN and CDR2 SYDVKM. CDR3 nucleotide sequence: TGTGCCAGCAGACCGCCTAATGAAAAACTGTTTTTT. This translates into CASRPPNEKLFF.

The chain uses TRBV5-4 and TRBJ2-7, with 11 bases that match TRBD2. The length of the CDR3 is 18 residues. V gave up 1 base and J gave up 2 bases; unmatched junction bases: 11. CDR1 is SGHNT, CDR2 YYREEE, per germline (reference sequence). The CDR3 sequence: CASSLLTGRLAGPYEQYF. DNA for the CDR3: TGTGCCAGCAGCTTGCTAACAGGTCGACTAGCGGGACCCTACGAGCAGTACTTC.

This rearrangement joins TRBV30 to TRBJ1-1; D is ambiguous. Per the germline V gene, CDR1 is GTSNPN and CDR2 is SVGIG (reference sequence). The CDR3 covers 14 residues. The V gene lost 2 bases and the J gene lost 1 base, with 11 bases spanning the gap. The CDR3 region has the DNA TGTGCCTGGAGTTCGGGCCTCGGGAACACTGAAGCTTTCTTT. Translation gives CAWSSGLGNTEAFF.

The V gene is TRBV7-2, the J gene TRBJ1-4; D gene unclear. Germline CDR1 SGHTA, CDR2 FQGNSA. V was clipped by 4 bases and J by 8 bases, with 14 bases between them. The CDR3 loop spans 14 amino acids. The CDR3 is CASSSPTGSEKLFF. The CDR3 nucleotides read TGTGCCAGCAGCTCCCCGACGGGATCGGAAAAACTGTTTTTT.

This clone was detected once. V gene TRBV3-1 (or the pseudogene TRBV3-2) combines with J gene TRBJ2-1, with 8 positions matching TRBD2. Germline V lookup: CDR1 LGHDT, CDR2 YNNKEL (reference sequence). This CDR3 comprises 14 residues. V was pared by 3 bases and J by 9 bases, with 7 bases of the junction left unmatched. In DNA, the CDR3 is TGTGCCAGCAGCCAGGGACTAGATGTGGGTGAGCAGTTCTTC. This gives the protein CASSQGLDVGEQFF.

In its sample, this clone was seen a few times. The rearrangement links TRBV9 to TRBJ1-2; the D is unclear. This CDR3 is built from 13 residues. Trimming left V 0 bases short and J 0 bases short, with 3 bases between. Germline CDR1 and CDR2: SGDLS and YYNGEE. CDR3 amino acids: CASSVGTNYGYTF. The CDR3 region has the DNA TGTGCCAGCAGCGTAGGGACTAACTATGGCTACACCTTC.

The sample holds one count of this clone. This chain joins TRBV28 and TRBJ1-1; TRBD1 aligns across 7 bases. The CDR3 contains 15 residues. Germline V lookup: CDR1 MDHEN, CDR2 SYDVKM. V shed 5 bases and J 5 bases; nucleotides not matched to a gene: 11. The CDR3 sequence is CASSPIDRVETEAFF. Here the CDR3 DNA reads TGTGCCAGCAGTCCCATTGACAGGGTTGAAACTGAAGCTTTCTTT.